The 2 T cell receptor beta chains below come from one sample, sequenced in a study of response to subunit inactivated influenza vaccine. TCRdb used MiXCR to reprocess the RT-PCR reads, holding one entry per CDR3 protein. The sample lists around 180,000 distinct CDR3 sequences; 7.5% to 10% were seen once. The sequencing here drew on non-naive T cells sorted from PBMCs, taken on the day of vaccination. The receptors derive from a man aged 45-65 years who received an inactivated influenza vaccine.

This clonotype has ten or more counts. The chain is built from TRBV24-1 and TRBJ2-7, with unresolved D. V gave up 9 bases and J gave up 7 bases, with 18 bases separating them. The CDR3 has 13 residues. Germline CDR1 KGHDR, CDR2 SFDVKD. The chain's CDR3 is CATRAGTHKEQYF. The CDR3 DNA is TGTGCCACCCGGGCCGGAACTCACAAAGAGCAGTACTTC.

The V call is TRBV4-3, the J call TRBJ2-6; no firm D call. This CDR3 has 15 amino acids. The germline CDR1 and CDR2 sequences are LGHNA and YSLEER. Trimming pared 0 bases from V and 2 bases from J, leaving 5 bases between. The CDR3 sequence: CASSQDLTGANVLTF. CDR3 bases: TGCGCCAGCAGCCAAGATTTAACTGGGGCCAACGTCCTGACTTTC.